This paragraph covers one T cell receptor beta chain sequence. Its antigen is unidentified. The table came from immunoSEQ multiplex PCR; TCRdb's copy has only in-frame clones and leaves some out. The sample has 60,000 to 100,000 clones, 75% to 90% seen once. The V end was cut by 6 bases, the J end by 2 bases, with 8 bases between. The CDR3 runs 13 residues. The V gene's germline CDR1 is MNHNS and CDR2 SASEGT. These data come from a study of a mutant IDH1 vaccine in newly diagnosed glioma. Broader study findings: Across multiple MHC alleles, 80% to 95% of patients had vaccine-induced responses.

This sample's time point: week 23, last vaccination. The vaccine gave 300 ug of a 20-mer mutant IDH1 peptide subcutaneously per dose. This rearrangement joins TRBV6-1 to TRBJ1-5; D is uncertain. This clonotype was obtained from a woman between 45 and 65 years old with glioma. The source material was PBMCs, sampled from a glioma patient whose treatment included an IDH1 peptide vaccine. The CDR3 DNA is TGTGCCAGCAGATCACAAGGCAATCAGCCCCAGCATTTT. It encodes CASRSQGNQPQHF.